This T cell receptor beta chain was sequenced during a study of blood T cell repertoires in COVID-19. At the level of the study: The United States, Italy and Spain were the sources of the acute and convalescent COVID-19 samples. In each case, the material was cDNA or gDNA derived from T cells, B-cell-depleted T cells, or PBMCs.

Authors' data handling: Scientists estimated how many nucleated cells there were by amplifying reference gene primers. Measured with immunoSEQ multiplex PCR; TCRdb has only the in-frame clones, and not every one. Clone size and the V and J calls come from that table; the DNA yielded D and trimming. The data show some 70,000 clones, around 83% seen once. The V segment lost 5 bases and the J segment 8 bases; nucleotides outside the gene matches: 5. This CDR3 has 14 residues. In germline, CDR1 is LGHNT, CDR2 FRNRAP. Sequencing was performed on peripheral blood. This TCR was sampled from a man in his fifties with active COVID-19. This chain joins TRBV12-5 and TRBJ2-6; TRBD2 matches 8 bases. This chain's CDR3 is CASGIGTSPNVLTF. CDR3 DNA: TGTGCTAGTGGTATCGGGACTAGTCCCAACGTCCTGACTTTC. Combining the CDR3 with reference TRBV12-5 and TRBJ2-6 gives the whole variable domain DARVTQTPRHKVTEMGQEVTMRCQPILGHNTVFWYRQTMMQGLELLAYFRNRAPLDDSGMPKDRFSAEMPDATLATLKIQPSEPRDSAVYFCASGIGTSPNVLTFGAGSRLTVL.